This T cell receptor beta chain was captured by sequencing in a study of T cells in Graves' hyperthyroidism and ophthalmopathy. Germline V lookup: CDR1 DFQATT, CDR2 SNEGSKA (reference sequence). The CDR3 extends over 13 amino acids. The J segment lost 5 bases and the V segment lost 6 bases, leaving 7 bases of the junction unmatched. This clonotype was detected many times. The investigators amplified TCR beta CDR3 regions from RNA transcripts. The HTBI primer set drove a first-round RT-PCR of the TCR CDR3. Each CDR3 protein gets one entry after TCRdb re-called the multiplex PCR reads with MiXCR. The top ten hold around 11% of the sample, which has fewer than 550,000 distinct CDR3 sequences, around 24% seen once. PBMCs were sourced from 9 to 10 ml fresh peripheral blood.

This receptor was taken from a woman younger than 45 with Graves' ophthalmopathy. This chain connects TRBV20-1 to TRBJ1-5; TRBD1 matches 7 bases. Sequencing input: blood. The CDR3 region has the DNA TGCAGTGCAAAGGACAGGCTCGATCAGCCCCAGCATTTT. Protein: CSAKDRLDQPQHF.